This is a list of T cell receptor beta chains from one sample in a study of regulatory and conventional T cells in RAG deficiency. Some clones are missing from TCRdb's copy, which holds only in-frame ones; the method was immunoSEQ multiplex PCR. The table records tens of thousands of clones, 75% to 90% of them present only once. These data also formed part of another study, on regulatory T cells.

The sequencing input was CD8+ T cells sorted from blood. These receptors were obtained from a human donor in good health. Both conserved end residues are part of each CDR3. The order of the fields is CDR3 protein, CDR3 DNA, J gene, clone size, V gene, D gene. D genes are given only for firm matches. Clone size, where shown, is once, few, many, or a class for clones that have expanded.

CSVATGTGGHEQYF	TGCAGCGTAGCGACCGGGACCGGGGGACACGAGCAGTACTTC	TRBJ2-7	once	TRBV29-1	NA
CASSMDSSYEQYF	TGTGCCAGTAGCATGGACAGCTCCTACGAGCAGTACTTC	TRBJ2-7	NA	TRBV19	NA
CASSLFSRQGSSYNSPLHF	TGTGCCAGCAGCTTGTTCTCCCGACAGGGAAGCTCCTATAATTCACCCCTCCACTTT	TRBJ1-6	NA	TRBV5-6	TRBD1
CASSPRTVNYGYTF	TGCGCCAGCAGCCCGAGGACAGTTAACTATGGCTACACCTTC	TRBJ1-2	NA	TRBV5-1	NA
CASSSHGQLQETQYF	TGTGCCAGCAGCTCTCATGGACAGCTCCAAGAGACCCAGTACTTC	TRBJ2-5	NA	TRBV11-2	NA
CASSLGGTGAYEQYF	TGTGCCAGCAGCTTAGGAGGGACAGGAGCCTACGAGCAGTACTTC	TRBJ2-7	once	TRBV7-2	TRBD1
CASSDSGRANEQYF	TGTGCCAGTAGTGATAGCGGGAGGGCCAACGAGCAGTACTTC	TRBJ2-7	NA	TRBV19	TRBD2
CASTDDMIYGYTF	TGCGCCAGCACGGACGATATGATCTATGGCTACACCTTC	TRBJ1-2	NA	TRBV5-1	NA
CASSHGRGSYNEQFF	TGTGCCAGCAGCCACGGTAGGGGATCCTACAATGAGCAGTTCTTC	TRBJ2-1	NA	TRBV7-3	NA
CASRFREASGYNEQFF	TGTGCCAGCAGGTTTCGGGAGGCTAGCGGATACAATGAGCAGTTCTTC	TRBJ2-1	NA	TRBV7-9	TRBD2
CASSRTGDKLFF	TGTGCCAGTAGTAGAACAGGGGACAAACTGTTTTTT	TRBJ1-4	NA	TRBV19	TRBD1
CASSEQGYSNQPQHF	TGTGCCAGCAGTGAACAGGGGTACAGCAATCAGCCCCAGCATTTT	TRBJ1-5	NA	TRBV6-1	NA
CASSQLQGGEADTQYF	TGTGCCAGCAGCCAACTCCAGGGGGGTGAGGCAGATACGCAGTATTTT	TRBJ2-3	NA	TRBV14	NA
CASSNGRRPYGYTF	TGTGCCAGCAGTAACGGACGACGGCCCTATGGCTACACCTTC	TRBJ1-2	once	TRBV28	NA
CASSLGLAVYNEQFF	TGTGCCAGCTCACTTGGACTAGCGGTCTACAATGAGCAGTTCTTC	TRBJ2-1	NA	TRBV18	TRBD2